This T cell receptor beta chain was identified during a study of tumor and adjacent non-tumor tissue in lung cancer. This clonotype was detected once. TCRbeta libraries were built with three rounds of nested PCR, modified from ARM-PCR. TCRdb re-called the multiplex PCR reads with MiXCR, one entry per CDR3 protein. The sample carries fewer than 85,000 distinct CDR3 sequences, roughly 80% recorded once. With 8 bases clipped from V and 2 bases from J, the junction kept 7 bases outside the gene matches. The germline CDR1 and CDR2 sequences are MNHEY and SVGEGT. The length of the CDR3 is 15 residues. The template was RNA from unsorted bulk tissue. Newly diagnosed lung cancer patients had thoracic surgery in China, August–November 2014, without prior chemotherapy.

The receptor's source is a woman aged 50 to 60 with non-small cell lung cancer. The chain links TRBV6-2 or TRBV6-3 to TRBJ1-1; 11 bases fit TRBD1. Sequenced: lung tumor tissue. The CDR3 loop reads CASRCRTGGNTEAFF. In DNA form, the CDR3 reads TGTGCCAGCCGTTGTAGGACAGGGGGCAACACTGAAGCTTTCTTT.